Shown below are 27 T cell receptor beta chains from a single sample sequenced in a study of T cells in Graves' hyperthyroidism and ophthalmopathy. Amplification of TCR beta CDR3 regions used RNA as the template. First-round RT-PCR targeting the TCR CDR3 was performed with the HTBI primer set. TCRdb redid the calling of the multiplex PCR reads with MiXCR, one entry per CDR3 protein. Seen here are some 490,000 distinct CDR3 sequences, around a fifth observed once, and the top ten hold 45% to 55%. Sequencing was carried out using blood. The receptors come from a woman in her 70s with Graves' ophthalmopathy.

In regard to this clonotype: An end of the junction does not agree with germline; a read error may underlie this. This rearrangement joins TRBV19 to TRBJ1-5; TRBD1 might be the D (5 bases). From germline, CDR1 is LNHDA and CDR2 SQIVND (reference sequence). The CDR3 is 15 amino acids. CDR3 region: CASSMRDGSYQPQHF. DNA of the CDR3: TGTGCCAGTAGTATGAGGGACGGTAGCTATCAGCCCCAGCATTTT.

In nucleotides, the CDR3 is TGTGCCAGCATCAGACCGGGACAGGGGAATGGCTACACCTTC. This encodes CASIRPGQGNGYTF. The rearrangement joins TRBV6-1 to TRBJ1-2; 10 bases line up with TRBD1. V gave up 7 bases and J gave up 6 bases; unmatched junction bases: 8. In germline, CDR1 is MNHNS, CDR2 SASEGT. The CDR3 runs to 14 residues.

This clonotype has more than one count but fewer than ten. CDR3 in amino acids: CSASGSLGDTQYF. For the CDR3, the DNA is TGCAGTGCTAGCGGGAGTCTGGGAGATACGCAGTATTTT. The gene calls are TRBV20-1 and TRBJ2-3; TRBD2 is a possible D gene (6 bases). Trimming cost V 3 bases and J 5 bases, with 12 bases left between them. Germline CDR1 is DFQATT and CDR2 is SNEGSKA (reference sequence). This CDR3 is built from 13 residues.

The chain carries TRBV6-2 or TRBV6-3 and TRBJ1-2; D is unresolved. The V end lost 3 bases, the J end lost 4 bases, and 12 bases lay between the germline ends. CDR3 size: 14 residues. The germline V gene has CDR1 MNHEY and CDR2 SVGEGT. DNA for the CDR3: TGTGCCAGCAGTTATAAAGGGAGACTCTATGGCTACACCTTC. This sequence encodes CASSYKGRLYGYTF.

In this sample, this clonotype turned up a few times. The rearrangement uses TRBV7-2 and TRBJ1-2; no firm D call. The CDR3 sequence is 14 residues long. Germline V CDR1 and CDR2: SGHTA, FQGNSA. The V end lost 5 bases, the J end lost 3 bases, and 13 bases lay between the germline ends. The CDR3 sequence: CASSATAGDYGYTF. CDR3 nucleotides: TGTGCCAGCAGCGCCACTGCGGGTGACTATGGCTACACCTTC.

This clonotype was detected many times. As DNA, the CDR3 is TGTGCCAGCAGGGTCGGCCGAGCTGAAGCTTTCTTT. It is translated as CASRVGRAEAFF. The rearrangement links TRBV2 to TRBJ1-1, with no clear D. The CDR3 loop spans 12 amino acids. Germline CDR1 is SNHLY and CDR2 is FYNNEI. Deletions cut 6 bases from V and 6 bases from J, with 11 bases between.

The chain links TRBV24-1 to TRBJ2-3; 11 bases fit TRBD2. With 6 bases clipped from V and 5 bases from J, the junction kept 15 bases outside the gene matches. The germline V gene encodes CDR1 KGHDR and CDR2 SFDVKD. The CDR3 length is 18 residues. The CDR3 region has the DNA TGTGCCACCAGTAAGACAGGACCACTAGCGGGAGATGGAGATACGCAGTATTTT. Translation: CATSKTGPLAGDGDTQYF.

This clonotype was seen a few times. The V gene is TRBV7-2, the J gene TRBJ1-1; tentative D call: TRBD1 (5 bases). V was trimmed by 8 bases and J by 8 bases, leaving 18 bases between them. The CDR3 has 13 residues. Germline V lookup: CDR1 SGHTA, CDR2 FQGNSA. CDR3 amino acids: CASSRGEGLEAFF. The CDR3 nucleotides are TGTGCCAGCTCCCGGGGGGAGGGATTGGAAGCTTTCTTT.

The V gene is TRBV30, the J gene TRBJ2-1; 11 positions agree with TRBD2. This CDR3 has 15 residues. From germline, CDR1 is GTSNPN and CDR2 SVGIG (reference sequence). After removal of 5 bases from V and 5 bases from J, the junction contained 8 bases not matched to a gene. CDR3 amino acids: CAWSRGLAAHNEQFF. CDR3 bases: TGTGCCTGGTCCCGGGGACTAGCGGCACACAATGAGCAGTTCTTC.

The V gene is TRBV20-1, the J gene TRBJ1-2; D uncertain. Per the germline V gene, CDR1 is DFQATT and CDR2 is SNEGSKA (reference sequence). The length of the CDR3 is 12 residues. V was pared by 1 base and J by 8 bases, with 11 bases between. The CDR3 loop is CSARVRSIGYTF. The CDR3, as DNA: TGCAGTGCTAGAGTCCGGTCCATAGGCTACACCTTC.

This clonotype has a count of ten or more. The gene calls are TRBV12-3 or TRBV12-4 and TRBJ1-1; 11 nucleotides line up with TRBD1. The V segment lost 3 bases and the J segment 4 bases; nucleotides outside the gene matches: 1. This CDR3 has 14 residues. The DNA of the CDR3 is TGTGCCAGCAGTTTGGACAGGGGGCCCACTGAAGCTTTCTTT. It translates to CASSLDRGPTEAFF.

This clonotype was recorded at least ten times. The chain uses TRBV2 and TRBJ2-1; perhaps TRBD1 as D (5 bases). The CDR3 is 13 residues long. V gave up 6 bases and J gave up 4 bases, with 10 bases separating them. From germline, CDR1 is SNHLY and CDR2 FYNNEI. The CDR3 bases are TGTGCCAGCAGGACAGACGGGTACAATGAGCAGTTCTTC. Its protein is CASRTDGYNEQFF.

This chain joins TRBV28 and TRBJ2-3; TRBD2 aligns across 10 bases. Trimming at V came to 3 bases and at J to 6 bases, leaving 12 bases not matched to a gene. Germline assignment: CDR1 MDHEN and CDR2 SYDVKM. This CDR3 spans 17 amino acids. In DNA form, the CDR3 reads TGTGCCAGCAGTTTCCTCCCTCTAGCGGGAGCAGAGGATACGCAGTATTTT. As protein: CASSFLPLAGAEDTQYF.

The chain combines TRBV10-3 with TRBJ2-2; 7 bases fit TRBD2. Trimming cost V 0 bases and J 5 bases; bases outside gene matches: 9. CDR3 length equals 17 residues. Germline CDR1 is ENHRY and CDR2 is SYGVKD. CDR3 sequence reads: CAISESMGGLGTGELFF. DNA for the CDR3: TGTGCCATCAGTGAGTCGATGGGTGGACTAGGTACCGGGGAGCTGTTTTTT.

Only a few counts were recorded for this clonotype. This chain connects TRBV20-1 to TRBJ1-6; D unresolved. V lost 6 bases, J lost 0 bases, and 9 bases lay in between. The CDR3 spans 14 residues. CDR1 DFQATT and CDR2 SNEGSKA come from the germline V gene (reference sequence). CDR3 DNA: TGCAGTGCCACGCACAGCTCCTATAATTCACCCCTCCACTTT. It yields the protein CSATHSSYNSPLHF.

This clonotype was found a few times. The J gene is TRBJ2-5, the V gene TRBV11-2; 14 bases are a match to TRBD2. Unmatched junction bases numbered 12, after V lost 5 bases and J lost 4 bases. This CDR3 contains 18 residues. The germline gives CDR1 SGHAT, CDR2 FQNNGV. DNA for the CDR3: TGTGCCAGCAGCCCCACCGGGACTAGCGGGAGTAGGGGAGAGACCCAGTACTTC. Protein: CASSPTGTSGSRGETQYF.

There are many counts of this clonotype. J is TRBJ2-1 and V is TRBV27; D gene unclear. The CDR3 has 15 amino acids. From germline, CDR1 is MNHEY and CDR2 SMNVEV (reference sequence). Between the trimmed V and J ends, which lost 6 bases and 1 base, there was a span of 13 bases. The CDR3 sequence is CASRVKGPSYNEQFF. DNA of the CDR3: TGTGCCAGCAGAGTAAAGGGCCCTTCCTACAATGAGCAGTTCTTC.

This clonotype was picked up a small number of times. The rearrangement uses TRBV6-1 and TRBJ2-1, with TRBD2 matching 8 bases. V dropped 1 base and J dropped 5; count of bases not matched to a gene: 10. Per germline, CDR1 MNHNS and CDR2 SASEGT. The CDR3 consists of 17 residues. CDR3 nucleotides: TGTGCCAGCAGTGAAGAAAGCGGTCTAGCGGGTAACAATGAGCAGTTCTTC. As protein: CASSEESGLAGNNEQFF.

The rearrangement joins TRBV12-3 or TRBV12-4 to TRBJ2-3, with a weak D call TRBD2 (6 bases). CDR3 length equals 16 residues. V was cut by 3 bases and J by 3 bases, with 16 bases left in between. CDR3 sequence reads: CASSFGGFSSTDTQYF. CDR3 coding DNA: TGTGCCAGCAGTTTTGGGGGGTTCAGTTCTACAGATACGCAGTATTTT.

This clonotype was observed many times. V gene TRBV19 combines with J gene TRBJ1-1; D gene uncertain. Germline V gene sequence: CDR1 LNHDA, CDR2 SQIVND (reference sequence). This CDR3 spans 15 amino acids. The V gene lost 3 bases and the J gene lost 0 bases, with 11 bases spanning the gap. In DNA, the CDR3 is TGTGCCAGTAGTATCGGCTCAGTCATGAACACTGAAGCTTTCTTT. Translating gives CASSIGSVMNTEAFF.

This clonotype was found once. This may come from a read error, since a much larger clone is one base off. DNA for the CDR3: TGTGCCAGCAGCCTCACCGTGGGGGGCACAGATACGCAGTATTTT. Its translation: CASSLTVGGTDTQYF. The chain has TRBV7-9 and TRBJ2-3; tentatively, D is TRBD1 or TRBD2 (5 bases each). V was pared by 5 bases and J by 1 base, with 13 bases between. The CDR3 loop spans 15 amino acids. Germline CDR1 and CDR2: SEHNR and FQNEAQ (reference sequence).

This clonotype was counted only a few times. The V and J genes are TRBV16 and TRBJ2-2; D unresolved. Deletions cut 4 bases from V and 4 bases from J, with 7 bases between. This CDR3 has 13 amino acids. The germline CDR1 and CDR2 sequences are KGHSY and FQNENV. CDR3 in amino acids: CASSPTSTGELFF. In DNA, the CDR3 is TGTGCCAGCAGCCCGACCTCCACCGGGGAGCTGTTTTTT.

The sample holds a few counts of this clonotype. The V call is TRBV27, the J call TRBJ1-2; TRBD1 matches 12 bases. Looked up from germline, CDR1 is MNHEY and CDR2 is SMNVEV (reference sequence). The CDR3 runs 14 residues. V lost 7 bases to trimming and J lost 7 bases; unmatched junction nucleotides: 7. The CDR3 loop reads CASTTPGQGAGYTF. The CDR3 DNA sequence: TGTGCCAGCACAACCCCGGGACAGGGGGCTGGCTACACCTTC.

Remarks on this clonotype: One base away lies a much larger clone, so this may be a sequencing read error. The rearrangement links TRBV2 to TRBJ1-3; no clear D. There are 12 residues in the CDR3. CDR1 is SNHLY and CDR2 is FYNNEI in the germline V gene. The CDR3 loop reads CASSPTRNAIYF. The CDR3 nucleotides are TGTGCCAGCAGCCCGACGAGAAACGCCATATATTTT. The full variable domain, rest sourced from reference TRBV2 and TRBJ1-3, is EPEVTQTPSHQVTQMGQEVILRCVPISNHLYFYWYRQILGQKVEFLVSFYNNEISEKSEIFDDQFSVERPDGSNFTLKIRSTKLEDSAMYFCASSPTRNAIYFGEGSWLTVV.

This chain uses TRBV2 with TRBJ2-7, with 8 nucleotides matching TRBD1. There are 14 residues in the CDR3. V lost 6 bases to trimming and J lost 5 bases; unmatched junction nucleotides: 9. Germline V gene data show CDR1 as SNHLY and CDR2 as FYNNEI. The CDR3 here is CASRPRTGKDEQYF. CDR3 DNA: TGTGCCAGCAGACCTAGGACAGGGAAGGACGAGCAGTACTTC.

This chain joins TRBV9 and TRBJ2-7; 7 bases line up with TRBD2. Germline V gene data show CDR1 as SGDLS and CDR2 as YYNGEE. Trimming took 0 bases from V and 1 from J; bases not matched to a gene: 4. There are 15 residues in the CDR3. CDR3 coding DNA: TGTGCCAGCAGCGTAGCGGGAGGCCCATCCTACGAGCAGTACTTC. As protein: CASSVAGGPSYEQYF.

The chain is built from TRBV6-5 and TRBJ1-5; D perhaps matches TRBD1 (6 bases). Trimming shortened V by 0 bases and J by 2 bases, and 14 bases separated the two germline ends. Germline V CDR1 and CDR2: MNHEY, SVGAGI. This CDR3 has 17 amino acids. CDR3 residues: CASSYSGRGGGNQPQHF. The CDR3 DNA sequence: TGTGCCAGCAGTTACTCCGGCAGGGGAGGCGGCAATCAGCCCCAGCATTTT.